These T cell receptor beta chains were read from a single sample in a study of T cells after yellow fever vaccination. Using its own MiXCR run on the 5' RACE reads, TCRdb lists one record per CDR3 protein. The sample records 45,000 to 65,000 distinct CDR3 sequences, around 6.7% being singletons. The material sequenced was CD8+ T cells not binding an NS4B(214-222) dextramer, sorted from PBMCs, taken about 49 days after the first yellow fever vaccination. These receptors came from a man between 18 and 29 years old who received the YFV17D yellow fever vaccine. The CDR3 runs from the conserved cysteine through the conserved F or W. A D gene is named only where the DNA matches it firmly. Expanded clones get a size class; other rows say once, few or many, or leave the size out.

D gene,J gene,clone size,V gene,CDR3 protein,CDR3 DNA
NA,TRBJ2-3,NA,TRBV7-2,CASSLVGGATDTQYF,TGTGCCAGCAGCTTAGTTGGGGGCGCCACAGATACGCAGTATTTT
TRBD2,TRBJ2-3,NA,TRBV12-3/TRBV12-4,CASSSLAGGIDTQYF,TGTGCCAGCAGTTCCCTAGCGGGGGGAATAGATACGCAGTATTTT
NA,TRBJ2-5,NA,TRBV7-9,CASSLSLGSETQYF,TGTGCCAGCAGCTTAAGTTTAGGGTCGGAGACCCAGTACTTC
NA,TRBJ1-1,many,TRBV9,CASSGDLFTEAFF,TGTGCCAGCAGCGGAGACCTGTTCACTGAAGCTTTCTTT
NA,TRBJ2-5,many,TRBV6-1,CASSRGGGFQETQYF,TGTGCCAGCAGCCGTGGCGGGGGCTTCCAAGAGACCCAGTACTTC
TRBD1,TRBJ2-3,NA,TRBV25-1,CASTDRWDTQYF,TGTGCCAGCACGGACAGGTGGGATACGCAGTATTTT
NA,TRBJ1-1,few,TRBV20-1,CSAPWAYRALNTEAFF,TGCAGTGCGCCCTGGGCCTACAGGGCTCTGAACACTGAAGCTTTCTTT
NA,TRBJ2-3,few,TRBV12-3/TRBV12-4,CAVINGSSTDTQYF,TGTGCCGTTATAAACGGGTCTAGCACAGATACGCAGTATTTT
TRBD2,TRBJ2-5,many,TRBV7-2,CASSLGVAGGQTQYF,TGTGCCAGCAGCTTAGGTGTAGCGGGGGGGCAGACCCAGTACTTC
NA,TRBJ2-7,NA,TRBV20-1,CSARGLVRGAIYEQYF,TGCAGTGCTAGAGGGTTGGTCCGGGGGGCGATATACGAGCAGTACTTC
NA,TRBJ2-3,few,TRBV7-2,CASKNTFSTDTQYF,TGTGCCAGCAAAAACACTTTTAGCACAGATACGCAGTATTTT
NA,TRBJ2-3,few,TRBV2,CASRGGARGSSTDTQYF,TGTGCCAGCAGGGGTGGGGCTCGGGGTTCTAGCACAGATACGCAGTATTTT
NA,TRBJ2-1,few,TRBV2,CASSEPGLEQFF,TGTGCCAGCAGTGAACCCGGGCTTGAGCAGTTCTTC
TRBD1,TRBJ1-1,NA,TRBV18,CASSPTGEGMNTEAFF,TGTGCCAGCTCACCGACAGGGGAGGGGATGAACACTGAAGCTTTCTTT
NA,TRBJ2-3,many,TRBV30,CAWSVGTDTQYF,TGTGCCTGGAGTGTTGGCACAGATACGCAGTATTTT
NA,TRBJ1-1,NA,TRBV4-1,CASSQDRYGTTEAFF,TGCGCCAGCAGCCAAGATAGGTACGGGACCACTGAAGCTTTCTTT
TRBD2,TRBJ2-1,many,TRBV27,CASGRGDYVYNEQFF,TGTGCCAGCGGGAGGGGCGACTACGTTTACAATGAGCAGTTCTTC
TRBD2,TRBJ2-3,many,TRBV7-3,CASSPAGGRSDTQYF,TGTGCCAGCAGCCCAGCGGGGGGGAGGTCAGATACGCAGTATTTT
NA,TRBJ1-2,few,TRBV7-2,CASSLAAGEDLYGYTF,TGTGCCAGCAGCTTAGCAGCGGGGGAGGACCTCTATGGCTACACCTTC
NA,TRBJ1-5,many,TRBV15,CATSRDRVNNQPQHF,TGTGCCACCAGCAGAGACAGGGTGAACAATCAGCCCCAGCATTTT
NA,TRBJ1-1,many,TRBV5-1,CASSLAGANTEAFF,TGCGCCAGCAGCTTGGCGGGGGCGAACACTGAAGCTTTCTTT
NA,TRBJ2-5,NA,TRBV4-1,CASSQDDGGLYQETQYF,TGCGCCAGCAGCCAAGATGACGGGGGCCTGTACCAAGAGACCCAGTACTTC
TRBD1,TRBJ2-2,many,TRBV29-1,CSADGTGDGDTGELFF,TGCAGCGCTGATGGGACAGGGGACGGGGACACCGGGGAGCTGTTTTTT
TRBD1,TRBJ2-6,few,TRBV30,CAWAGQGTSGANVLTF,TGTGCCTGGGCGGGACAGGGAACCTCTGGGGCCAACGTCCTGACTTTC
NA,TRBJ1-3,few,TRBV5-5,CASSLGAGVPSGNTIYF,TGTGCCAGCAGCTTGGGGGCAGGGGTCCCCTCTGGAAACACCATATATTTT
TRBD2,TRBJ2-3,few,TRBV3-1,CASSRGGLVGDTQYF,TGTGCCAGCAGCCGAGGGGGACTAGTAGGAGATACGCAGTATTTT
NA,TRBJ2-6,NA,TRBV7-3,CASSLSTFGANVLTF,TGTGCCAGCAGCTTATCAACCTTCGGGGCCAACGTCCTGACTTTC
NA,TRBJ2-1,many,TRBV6-5,CASSSGGFVNEQFF,TGTGCCAGCAGTTCGGGGGGCTTCGTCAATGAGCAGTTCTTC
TRBD1,TRBJ1-2,NA,TRBV19,CASKTTGPYGYTF,TGTGCCAGTAAAACGACAGGGCCTTATGGCTACACCTTC
TRBD2,TRBJ2-2,many,TRBV6-5,CASSYVAGGTGELFF,TGTGCCAGCAGTTACGTAGCGGGGGGTACCGGGGAGCTGTTTTTT
NA,TRBJ2-4,many,TRBV5-6,CASSWDQQGNIQYF,TGTGCCAGCAGCTGGGACCAACAGGGAAACATTCAGTACTTC
NA,TRBJ2-2,many,TRBV12-3/TRBV12-4,CASSFTGAPPGELFF,TGTGCCAGCAGTTTCACGGGGGCCCCCCCCGGGGAGCTGTTTTTT
TRBD1,TRBJ1-1,many,TRBV9,CASSEPPGTGSEAFF,TGTGCCAGCAGCGAACCCCCCGGGACAGGGTCGGAAGCTTTCTTT
NA,TRBJ1-1,many,TRBV4-1,CASSQAHEAFF,TGCGCCAGCAGCCAAGCGCATGAAGCTTTCTTT
NA,TRBJ1-3,many,TRBV13,CASSLVGHSENTIYF,TGTGCCAGCAGCTTAGTGGGACATTCGGAAAACACCATATATTTT
NA,TRBJ2-3,many,TRBV12-3/TRBV12-4,CASSFVDTQYF,TGTGCCAGCAGTTTTGTGGATACGCAGTATTTT
NA,TRBJ2-2,few,TRBV10-3,CAISAGNTGELFF,TGTGCCATCAGCGCGGGGAACACCGGGGAGCTGTTTTTT
TRBD2,TRBJ2-7,NA,TRBV2,CASSRNLAGAAYEQYF,TGTGCCAGCAGCCGGAACTTAGCGGGGGCCGCCTACGAGCAGTACTTC
NA,TRBJ2-1,few,TRBV15,CATSRLTGNEQFF,TGTGCCACCAGCAGACTTACAGGCAATGAGCAGTTCTTC
NA,TRBJ2-1,medium-sized,TRBV4-3,CASSQTPQGTYNEQFF,TGCGCCAGCAGCCAGACCCCGCAGGGTACCTACAATGAGCAGTTCTTC
TRBD2,TRBJ2-2,few,TRBV19,CASSPGLAGFAGELFF,TGTGCCAGTAGTCCCGGCCTAGCGGGGTTTGCCGGGGAGCTGTTTTTT
TRBD2,TRBJ2-5,many,TRBV9,CASSAETSGVGETQYF,TGTGCCAGCAGCGCCGAGACTAGCGGGGTTGGGGAGACCCAGTACTTC
TRBD1,TRBJ2-1,NA,TRBV5-5,CASSLLGTGVLYEQFF,TGTGCCAGCAGCTTACTGGGTACAGGGGTCCTCTATGAGCAGTTCTTC
NA,TRBJ1-5,many,TRBV7-6,CASSPGTSSSNQPQHF,TGTGCCAGCAGCCCAGGGACCTCCTCTAGCAATCAGCCCCAGCATTTT
TRBD1,TRBJ1-5,NA,TRBV4-3,CASSLRRDRVNQPQHF,TGCGCCAGCAGCCTAAGACGGGACAGGGTCAATCAGCCCCAGCATTTT
TRBD2,TRBJ2-3,many,TRBV7-8,CASSFGTSWQYF,TGTGCCAGCAGCTTTGGGACTAGTTGGCAGTATTTT
NA,TRBJ1-5,NA,TRBV7-9,CASSLAPRDQPQHF,TGTGCCAGCAGCTTAGCCCCGAGGGATCAGCCCCAGCATTTT
NA,TRBJ1-5,few,TRBV24-1,CATSVRGSNQPQHF,TGTGCCACCAGCGTCAGGGGTAGCAATCAGCCCCAGCATTTT
TRBD2,TRBJ2-1,many,TRBV20-1,CSANDGGASNNEQFF,TGCAGTGCTAATGACGGGGGGGCTTCCAACAATGAGCAGTTCTTC
TRBD1,TRBJ2-7,NA,TRBV7-8,CASSLGDRPYEQYF,TGTGCCAGCAGCTTAGGGGACAGACCCTACGAGCAGTACTTC
TRBD1,TRBJ1-1,many,TRBV7-9,CASSTRQGANTEAFF,TGTGCCAGCAGCACACGACAGGGGGCGAACACTGAAGCTTTCTTT
NA,TRBJ2-3,many,TRBV29-1,CSVEEAGVDTQYF,TGCAGCGTTGAAGAAGCAGGGGTAGATACGCAGTATTTT
NA,TRBJ1-2,NA,TRBV3-1,CASSQGTVINYGYTF,TGTGCCAGCAGCCAAGGGACTGTAATCAACTATGGCTACACCTTC
NA,TRBJ2-1,NA,TRBV28,CASSVLVGGGDEQFF,TGTGCCAGCAGTGTACTGGTAGGAGGGGGCGATGAGCAGTTCTTC
TRBD2,TRBJ2-5,NA,TRBV9,CASSVTSGGAAETQYF,TGTGCCAGCAGCGTCACTAGCGGGGGGGCCGCAGAGACCCAGTACTTC
TRBD1,TRBJ2-1,few,TRBV4-1,CASSHYRTGVIGEQFF,TGCGCCAGCAGCCATTATAGGACAGGGGTTATCGGTGAGCAGTTCTTC
NA,TRBJ1-5,many,TRBV12-3/TRBV12-4,CASSGGGLDNQPQHF,TGTGCCAGCAGCGGCGGGGGTCTAGACAATCAGCCCCAGCATTTT